This T cell receptor (beta chain) is from a study of blood T cell repertoires in COVID-19. Participant age was roughly 18 to 90 years, and participants resided in approximately 24 US areas. The study assigned cohorts using participant-reported clinical history. Some clones are missing from TCRdb's copy, which holds only in-frame ones; the method was immunoSEQ multiplex PCR. The sample consists of 150,000 to 250,000 clones, around 90% of them appearing once. The sample was PBMCs or T cells enriched from blood (not recorded which). This TCR was recovered from a woman younger than 45 who had recovered from COVID-19.

In DNA, the CDR3 is TGTGCCAGCAGCTTACTCCGAGAGACTGAAGCTTTCTTT. The encoded protein is CASSLLRETEAFF. The chain joins TRBV7-3 to TRBJ1-1, with unresolved D. The CDR3 length is 13 residues. V was clipped by 2 bases and J by 5 bases, with 9 bases between them. Per the germline V gene, CDR1 is SGHTA and CDR2 is FQGTGA.